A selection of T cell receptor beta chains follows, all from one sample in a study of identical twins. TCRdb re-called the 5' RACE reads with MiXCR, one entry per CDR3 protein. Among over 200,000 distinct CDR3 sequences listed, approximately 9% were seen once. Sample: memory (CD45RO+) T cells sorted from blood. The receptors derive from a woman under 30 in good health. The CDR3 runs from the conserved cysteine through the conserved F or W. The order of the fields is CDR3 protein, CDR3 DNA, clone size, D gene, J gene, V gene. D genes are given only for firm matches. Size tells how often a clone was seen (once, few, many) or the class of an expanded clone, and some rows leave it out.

CASKLAGEDTQYF	TGTGCCAGCAAACTAGCGGGGGAAGATACGCAGTATTTT	few	TRBD2	TRBJ2-3	TRBV6-1
CASSEGLSGYWTDGDEQFF	TGTGCCAGCAGTGAAGGTCTTAGCGGCTATTGGACTGATGGCGATGAGCAGTTCTTC	.	.	TRBJ2-1	TRBV2
CASTTQARAQPQHF	TGTGCCAGCACAACTCAAGCGAGGGCTCAGCCCCAGCATTTT	.	.	TRBJ1-5	TRBV6-1
CACSRTGGLAGGPGEQFF	TGTGCCTGCAGCAGGACCGGGGGACTAGCGGGAGGGCCGGGTGAGCAGTTCTTC	few	TRBD2	TRBJ2-1	TRBV12-3/TRBV12-4
CASSQVWGRQAGANVLTF	TGTGCCAGCAGCCAAGTTTGGGGCAGACAGGCTGGGGCCAACGTCCTGACTTTC	once	.	TRBJ2-6	TRBV3-1
CASSQETGGTGGELFF	TGCGCCAGCAGCCAAGAGACGGGAGGGACGGGCGGGGAGCTGTTTTTT	.	TRBD2	TRBJ2-2	TRBV4-3
CASSVAGGLANEKLFF	TGTGCCAGCAGCGTAGCCGGGGGGCTAGCTAATGAAAAACTGTTTTTT	few	.	TRBJ1-4	TRBV9
CASSLGVGGYTEAFF	TGCGCCAGCAGCTTGGGCGTCGGGGGTTACACTGAAGCTTTCTTT	many	.	TRBJ1-1	TRBV5-1
CSAGGQGGQPQHF	TGCAGTGCTGGGGGCCAGGGCGGTCAGCCCCAGCATTTT	.	.	TRBJ1-5	TRBV20-1
CASSQDGRGASGANVLTF	TGCGCCAGCAGCCAAGATGGCAGGGGAGCCTCTGGGGCCAACGTCCTGACTTTC	.	.	TRBJ2-6	TRBV4-3
CASSLIGGGANWADTQYF	TGCGCCAGCAGCTTGATTGGCGGGGGGGCAAATTGGGCAGATACGCAGTATTTT	few	TRBD2	TRBJ2-3	TRBV5-1